The next 21 T cell receptor beta chains were all read from a single sample in a study of response to subunit inactivated influenza vaccine (dated by TCRdb to the late 2010s). Libraries were made using RT-PCR. The sequencer was an Illumina HiSeq 2500. In-frame beta chains were kept once TCRdb had trimmed the public reads at Q25 with fastp and called clones with MiXCR. CDR3 protein sequences are deduplicated, and each keeps its most common genes and DNA. Here the sample has hundreds of thousands of distinct CDR3 sequences; about 15% occur a single time. Jointly, the top ten make up 6% to 7% of the sample. The sample here was PBMCs from blood, taken less than 15 days before vaccination. The receptors derive from a man between 45 and 60 years old who received an inactivated influenza vaccine. Donor details come from another sample of the same person, matched by shared clones.

This clonotype was counted a few times. The chain has TRBV20-1 and TRBJ2-7; TRBD2 matches 15 bases. V lost 5 bases to trimming and J lost 1 base; unmatched junction nucleotides: 6. The CDR3 is 16 amino acids. Looked up from germline, CDR1 is DFQATT and CDR2 is SNEGSKA (reference sequence). Here the CDR3 DNA reads TGCAGTGCTTACTCCGGGACTAGCGGGAGGTCCTACGAGCAGTACTTC. It translates to CSAYSGTSGRSYEQYF.

This clonotype was detected only once. At one of its ends the junction is not consistent with the germline gene, which may arise from a read error. The chain combines TRBV7-7 with TRBJ2-3; D remains ambiguous. The CDR3 is 15 amino acids. Per germline, CDR1 SSHAT and CDR2 FNYEAQ (reference sequence). CDR3 region: CASSPGVLSMDTQYF. CDR3 DNA sequence: TGTGCTAGCAGCCCTGGGGTCCTGAGTATGGATACGCAGTATTTT.

V usage is TRBV28 and J usage is TRBJ1-5; TRBD1 agrees at 10 bases. The CDR3 length is 16 residues. J lost 3 bases, V lost 5 bases, and 7 bases had no gene match. Germline V gives CDR1 MDHEN, CDR2 SYDVKM. The CDR3, as DNA: TGTGCCAGCAGTCCATCGGGGACAGGGGTCAATCAGCCCCAGCATTTT. It codes for CASSPSGTGVNQPQHF.

This clonotype was counted a few times. The genes are TRBV6-5 and TRBJ2-2; a possible D gene is TRBD1 (5 bases). The germline V and J ends were trimmed by 4 bases and 6 bases, with 12 bases remaining between them. CDR1 MNHEY and CDR2 SVGAGI come from the germline V gene. CDR3 length: 14 amino acids. The DNA for the CDR3 is TGTGCCAGCAGTTGGCAGGGCGTCGCCGGGGAGCTGTTTTTT. Its protein is CASSWQGVAGELFF.

There are many counts of this clonotype. The chain couples TRBV15 to TRBJ1-4; 9 bases match TRBD1. The germline V gene has CDR1 LNHNV and CDR2 YYDKDF (reference sequence). The CDR3 has 15 amino acids. Trimming cost V 5 bases and J 7 bases; bases outside gene matches: 8. CDR3 protein: CATSARQGDSEKLFF. The CDR3 DNA reads as TGTGCCACCAGCGCCAGACAGGGGGATTCTGAAAAACTGTTTTTT.

The chain carries TRBV2 and TRBJ2-1; possibly TRBD1 or TRBD2 for D (5 bases each). The CDR3 covers 14 residues. CDR1 is SNHLY, CDR2 FYNNEI, per germline. The V end was cut by 8 bases, the J end by 8 bases, with 19 bases between. CDR3 nucleotide sequence: TGTGCCAGCTTGAGGGGCAGGGTTCAGCATGAGCAGTTCTTC. Its translation: CASLRGRVQHEQFF.

This clonotype turned up a few times. The chain is built from TRBV7-2 and TRBJ1-2; D unclear. The V end lost 7 bases, the J end lost 1 base, and 10 bases lay between the germline ends. The CDR3 has 13 residues. The V gene's germline CDR1 is SGHTA and CDR2 FQGNSA. CDR3 DNA sequence: TGTGCCAGCATCCCCGATTATAACTATGGCTACACCTTC. The encoded protein is CASIPDYNYGYTF.

This clonotype was detected only a few times. The genes are TRBV11-2 and TRBJ2-5; perhaps TRBD2 as D (6 bases). Germline lookup yields CDR1 SGHAT and CDR2 FQNNGV. The CDR3 is 15 amino acids. Trimming took off 7 bases at V and 1 base at J, with 16 bases between the two ends. As DNA, the CDR3 is TGTGCCAGCACCAGGACCGGGACTCTCCAAGAGACCCAGTACTTC. Translating it yields CASTRTGTLQETQYF.

This clonotype was seen a few times. V and J are TRBV6-5 and TRBJ2-7; 8 positions agree with TRBD1. There are 16 residues in the CDR3. Germline V gene sequence: CDR1 MNHEY, CDR2 SVGAGI. The V segment lost 0 bases and the J segment 0 bases; nucleotides outside the gene matches: 4. This chain's CDR3 is CASSYSMDRVSYEQYF. The DNA for the CDR3 is TGTGCCAGCAGTTACTCGATGGACAGGGTCTCCTACGAGCAGTACTTC.

This clonotype was picked up many times. The chain uses TRBV11-2 and TRBJ2-4; TRBD1 matches 9 bases. V shed 6 bases and J 5 bases; nucleotides not matched to a gene: 14. Germline CDR1 is SGHAT and CDR2 is FQNNGV. The CDR3 spans 17 residues. CDR3 loop: CASSRMGFWTGENIQYF. As DNA, the CDR3 is TGTGCCAGCAGTCGAATGGGGTTTTGGACAGGGGAAAACATTCAGTACTTC.

This clonotype was observed a few times. The chain has TRBV6-4 and TRBJ2-1; 7 bases map to TRBD2. Germline loops: CDR1 MRHNA, CDR2 SNTAGT. V was clipped by 4 bases and J by 8 bases; unmatched bases: 11. CDR3 length: 15 residues. Here the CDR3 DNA reads TGTGCCAGCAGTGCCGTGGGGGAGGGCCCGGATGAGCAGTTCTTC. Encoded protein: CASSAVGEGPDEQFF.

This clonotype was detected ten times or more. The junction departs from germline at one end; a sequencing error may be responsible. CDR3 DNA sequence: TGTGCCATCAGCTTAAGCGGGGGCCTGAACACCGGGGAGCTGTTTTTT. Its translation is CAISLSGGLNTGELFF. V is TRBV7-9 and J is TRBJ2-2; 8 bases agree with TRBD2. CDR1 is SEHNR, CDR2 FQNEAQ, per germline (reference sequence). This CDR3 is 16 amino acids long. The full variable domain, completed using reference TRBV7-9 and TRBJ2-2, is DTGVSQNPRHKITKRGQNVTFRCDPISEHNRLYWYRQTLGQGPEFLTYFQNEAQLEKSRLLSDRFSAERPKGSFSTLEIQRTEQGDSAMYLCAISLSGGLNTGELFFGEGSRLTVL.

The table lists this clonotype with a few counts. The rearrangement uses TRBV4-2 and TRBJ2-7; possible D gene TRBD2, 6 bases. This CDR3 region has 17 residues. V was shortened by 0 bases and J by 3 bases, with 18 bases between the two germline ends. Germline V lookup: CDR1 LGHNA, CDR2 YNFKEQ. CDR3 amino acids: CASSQDVREVSFYEQYF. As DNA, the CDR3 is TGTGCCAGCAGCCAAGATGTGCGGGAAGTCAGTTTCTACGAGCAGTACTTC.

The chain joins TRBV6-1 to TRBJ2-1; TRBD2 agrees at 7 bases. CDR3 length: 16 amino acids. V dropped 5 bases and J dropped 5; count of bases not matched to a gene: 12. Germline V gene lookup returns CDR1 MNHNS and CDR2 SASEGT. In DNA form, the CDR3 reads TGTGCCAGCAGTACCCGGGGCGGGACTAAGAACAATGAGCAGTTCTTC. It is translated as CASSTRGGTKNNEQFF.

The chain has TRBV7-8 and TRBJ2-3, with D uncertain. This CDR3 has 14 residues. Trimming cost V 7 bases and J 0 bases, with 11 bases left between them. Germline V gene lookup returns CDR1 SGHVS and CDR2 FQNEAQ. The CDR3 DNA sequence: TGTGCCAGCACCTTTGGGTCTAGCACAGATACGCAGTATTTT. It specifies CASTFGSSTDTQYF.

At least ten counts were recorded for this clonotype. The chain links TRBV27 to TRBJ1-1; 7 positions agree with TRBD1. Trimming removed 6 bases from V and 1 base from J; junction bases left unmatched: 8. This CDR3 contains 15 residues. CDR1 MNHEY and CDR2 SMNVEV come from the germline V gene (reference sequence). CDR3 amino acids: CASRETGLGNTEAFF. CDR3 DNA sequence: TGTGCCAGCAGGGAGACAGGGCTCGGGAACACTGAAGCTTTCTTT.

This clonotype was seen at least ten times. The chain is built from TRBV20-1 and TRBJ2-1; no firm D call. This CDR3 is 12 amino acids long. Germline V gene lookup returns CDR1 DFQATT and CDR2 SNEGSKA (reference sequence). Trimming shortened V by 5 bases and J by 9 bases, and 14 bases separated the two germline ends. CDR3 loop: CSAAGAPGEQFF. The CDR3 DNA follows: TGCAGTGCTGCCGGAGCTCCCGGTGAGCAGTTCTTC.

This chain joins TRBV27 and TRBJ1-6; D uncertain. The CDR3 has 15 amino acids. Germline CDR1 reads MNHEY; CDR2 reads SMNVEV (reference sequence). The V gene lost 4 bases and the J gene lost 5 bases, with 12 bases spanning the gap. The CDR3 region has the DNA TGTGCCAGCAGTTGGGCAGCTTTAAATAATTCACCCCTCCACTTT. This codes for CASSWAALNNSPLHF.

This clonotype came up a few times. V and J are TRBV4-2 and TRBJ1-2; TRBD1 is a possible D gene (5 bases). CDR1 and CDR2 (germline): LGHNA, YNFKEQ. The V end was cut by 0 bases, the J end by 5 bases, with 13 bases between. The CDR3 runs to 15 residues. CDR3 nucleotides: TGTGCCAGCAGCCAAGATGGGACCACGGGGTATGGCTACACCTTC. Protein product: CASSQDGTTGYGYTF.

This clonotype has just a few counts. This chain uses TRBV7-6 with TRBJ2-2; D not resolved. The CDR3 is made up of 15 amino acids. CDR1 is SGHVS and CDR2 is FNYEAQ in the germline V gene. Trimming stripped 6 bases from V and 1 base from J, with 12 bases between. The CDR3: CASSWADLNTGELFF. CDR3 DNA sequence: TGTGCCAGCAGTTGGGCAGACCTGAACACCGGGGAGCTGTTTTTT.

This clonotype was seen repeatedly, ten times or more. The gene calls are TRBV5-1 and TRBJ2-1, with 10 bases that match TRBD2. Losses at the gene ends were 4 bases for V and 4 bases for J; bases not matched to a gene: 5. Germline CDR1 SGHRS, CDR2 YFSETQ. The CDR3 loop spans 15 amino acids. Here the CDR3 DNA reads TGCGCCAGCAGCCCCTCTAGCGGGAGTTACAATGAGCAGTTCTTC. It yields the protein CASSPSSGSYNEQFF.